The rows below give T cell receptor beta chains drawn from one sample of a study of blood T cells in healthy people across ages. TCRdb reprocessed the 5' RACE reads with MiXCR, giving one entry per CDR3 protein. Altogether some 1.8 million distinct CDR3 sequences are present, around 40% being singletons, with the ten largest covering more than 20%. Specimen: blood. All receptors derive from a human donor in good health. Each CDR3 is given with its conserved first and last residue. D genes are given only for firm matches. Rows give clone size only sometimes, using once, few, many, or a class for an expanded clone.

V gene	clone size	J gene	D gene	CDR3 protein	CDR3 DNA
TRBV20-1	few	TRBJ1-6	NA	CSARRDYNSPLHF	TGCAGTGCTCGCCGGGACTATAATTCACCCCTCCACTTT
TRBV4-1	few	TRBJ2-1	NA	CASSQGWVADGDEQFF	TGCGCCAGCAGCCAAGGCTGGGTGGCGGATGGAGATGAGCAGTTCTTC
TRBV9	NA	TRBJ1-2	NA	CASSAWGVANYGYTF	TGTGCCAGCAGCGCCTGGGGGGTAGCTAACTATGGCTACACCTTC
TRBV28	NA	TRBJ2-3	NA	CASSFPQRPQYF	TGCGCCAGCAGTTTCCCCCAGAGGCCGCAGTATTTT
TRBV29-1	few	TRBJ2-7	NA	CSAMTGGYEQYF	TGCAGCGCCATGACAGGAGGTTACGAGCAGTACTTC
TRBV7-2	NA	TRBJ2-5	NA	CASSLGAQETLYF	TGTGCCAGCAGCTTAGGAGCACAAGAGACCCTGTACTTC
TRBV7-2	NA	TRBJ2-7	NA	CASSPLAQWVEQYF	TGTGCCAGCAGCCCCCTTGCACAATGGGTCGAGCAGTACTTC
TRBV7-9	NA	TRBJ2-7	NA	CASSEYRQPYEQYF	TGTGCCAGCAGCGAGTACAGGCAACCCTACGAGCAGTACTTC
TRBV15	few	TRBJ2-3	NA	CATSPGGQSTDTQYF	TGTGCCACCAGCCCAGGAGGACAGTCCACAGATACGCAGTATTTT
TRBV7-9	NA	TRBJ2-5	NA	CASSLGELGETQYF	TGTGCCAGCAGCTTGGGAGAATTAGGGGAGACCCAGTACTTC
TRBV20-1	NA	TRBJ1-5	NA	CSAREASRTRQPQHF	TGCAGTGCTAGAGAGGCCAGCCGGACCAGGCAGCCCCAGCATTTT
TRBV6-2/TRBV6-3	NA	TRBJ2-5	NA	CASSYYQTQETQYF	TGTGCCAGCAGTTACTACCAAACGCAAGAGACCCAGTACTTC
TRBV30	NA	TRBJ1-2	NA	CAKYRDGYTF	TGTGCCAAGTATAGAGATGGCTACACCTTC
TRBV6-5	NA	TRBJ2-3	NA	CASSYSVQGVTDTQYF	TGTGCCAGCAGTTACTCTGTCCAAGGGGTAACAGATACGCAGTATTTT
TRBV10-3	NA	TRBJ1-5	NA	CAISPSSNQPQHF	TGTGCCATCAGCCCCTCGAGCAATCAGCCCCAGCATTTT
TRBV11-3	NA	TRBJ1-1	NA	CASSLGFPTEAFF	TGTGCCAGCAGTCTAGGGTTCCCCACTGAAGCTTTCTTT
TRBV7-2	NA	TRBJ2-3	NA	CASGAMEDTQYF	TGTGCCAGCGGGGCCATGGAAGATACGCAGTATTTT
TRBV7-2	few	TRBJ2-1	NA	CASSPDRTRDEQFF	TGTGCCAGCAGCCCCGACCGAACAAGAGATGAGCAGTTCTTC
TRBV6-1	NA	TRBJ2-1	TRBD2	CASSHGSGVYNEQFF	TGTGCCAGCTCCCATGGTAGCGGGGTATACAATGAGCAGTTCTTC
TRBV28	NA	TRBJ2-7	TRBD2	CASSLFAGLAGTFRHEQYF	TGTGCCAGCAGTTTATTTGCAGGATTAGCGGGGACCTTTAGGCACGAGCAGTACTTC
TRBV6-2/TRBV6-3	many	TRBJ2-7	TRBD1	CASRDRIYEQYF	TGTGCCAGCAGGGACAGGATCTACGAGCAGTACTTC
TRBV13	NA	TRBJ2-4	NA	CASSLVSVAKNIQYF	TGTGCCAGCAGCTTAGTTTCCGTAGCCAAAAACATTCAGTACTTC
TRBV7-9	few	TRBJ2-1	NA	CASSLIRSRDEQFF	TGTGCCAGCAGCTTAATTCGGAGTAGGGATGAGCAGTTCTTC
TRBV27	NA	TRBJ2-4	TRBD1	CASSPTGGLGKNIQYF	TGTGCCAGCAGTCCTACAGGGGGATTAGGCAAAAACATTCAGTACTTC
TRBV11-2	NA	TRBJ2-1	TRBD2	CTSSGGVGNEQFF	TGTACCAGCAGCGGGGGGGTGGGAAATGAGCAGTTCTTC
TRBV11-3	few	TRBJ2-1	NA	CASSPPPGPFNEQFF	TGTGCCAGCAGTCCACCTCCGGGACCTTTCAATGAGCAGTTCTTC
TRBV29-1	NA	TRBJ2-1	NA	CSVEGGAMGSYNEQFF	TGCAGCGTTGAGGGGGGGGCCATGGGGTCCTACAATGAGCAGTTCTTC
TRBV20-1	NA	TRBJ1-5	NA	CSAARRTNQPQHF	TGCAGTGCCGCCCGACGGACCAATCAGCCCCAGCATTTT
TRBV20-1	once	TRBJ2-7	TRBD2	CSARAETSVPYEQYF	TGCAGTGCTAGAGCCGAGACTAGCGTTCCCTACGAGCAGTACTTC
TRBV4-2	few	TRBJ2-5	NA	CASSQDLPETQYF	TGTGCCAGCAGCCAAGATCTACCCGAGACCCAGTACTTC
TRBV20-1	few	TRBJ2-1	NA	CSARDLGRHNEQFF	TGCAGTGCTAGAGATTTAGGGCGGCACAATGAGCAGTTCTTC
TRBV6-5	NA	TRBJ1-2	NA	CASSYSGGPWGYTF	TGTGCCAGCAGTTACTCTGGGGGCCCCTGGGGCTACACCTTC
TRBV6-2/TRBV6-3	NA	TRBJ1-5	TRBD1	CASSYSGWTGRGSNQPQHF	TGTGCCAGCAGTTACTCGGGTTGGACAGGGCGAGGCAGCAATCAGCCCCAGCATTTT
TRBV20-1	NA	TRBJ1-2	NA	CSARRRAEGYTF	TGCAGTGCTAGGCGGAGGGCGGAAGGCTACACCTTC
TRBV6-5	NA	TRBJ1-1	NA	CASSHTGAGMNTEAFF	TGTGCCAGCAGCCACACGGGCGCAGGGATGAACACTGAAGCTTTCTTT
TRBV6-5	NA	TRBJ2-7	TRBD2	CASSSGRAAYEQYF	TGTGCCAGCAGTTCAGGGAGGGCCGCCTACGAGCAGTACTTC
TRBV27	NA	TRBJ2-7	TRBD1	CASSPGQYSNTQYF	TGTGCCAGCAGCCCGGGACAGTATAGTAACACTCAGTACTTC
TRBV6-5	NA	TRBJ2-1	TRBD1	CASSYDRAYNEQFF	TGTGCCAGCAGTTACGACAGGGCCTACAATGAGCAGTTCTTC
TRBV24-1	NA	TRBJ2-1	TRBD1	CATRGAGGHEQFF	TGTGCCACCAGGGGAGCAGGGGGCCATGAGCAGTTCTTC
TRBV5-1	NA	TRBJ1-5	TRBD1	CASSLQGLRGQPQHF	TGCGCCAGCAGCTTACAGGGCCTCAGGGGGCAGCCCCAGCATTTT
TRBV20-1	NA	TRBJ2-1	NA	CSARDDPGRHYNEQFF	TGCAGTGCTAGAGATGACCCGGGACGTCACTACAATGAGCAGTTCTTC
TRBV14	few	TRBJ2-1	TRBD2	CASSQIPGLTFDEQFF	TGTGCCAGCAGCCAGATTCCGGGACTAACCTTTGATGAGCAGTTCTTC
TRBV28	NA	TRBJ1-2	TRBD1	CASSFFGQGFGYTF	TGTGCCAGCAGTTTTTTCGGACAGGGTTTCGGCTACACCTTC
TRBV13	few	TRBJ2-4	NA	CASSPRKGGPKNIQYF	TGTGCCAGCAGCCCACGGAAGGGCGGACCCAAAAACATTCAGTACTTC
TRBV5-1	many	TRBJ1-2	TRBD1	CASSETGNGYTF	TGCGCCAGCAGCGAGACAGGGAATGGCTACACCTTC
TRBV4-3	NA	TRBJ2-1	TRBD2	CASSQDPEAGANNEEFF	TGCGCCAGCAGCCAAGATCCCGAAGCGGGGGCCAACAATGAGGAGTTCTTC
TRBV12-3/TRBV12-4	NA	TRBJ1-5	TRBD1	CASSPRGFGNQPQHF	TGTGCCAGCAGTCCCAGGGGGTTCGGCAATCAGCCCCAGCATTTT